This T cell receptor beta chain was sequenced in a study of CD8 T cells in Susac syndrome. The CDR3 is 19 amino acids. The V gene's germline CDR1 is LGHNA and CDR2 YNFKEQ. Losses at the gene ends were 0 bases for V and 5 bases for J; bases not matched to a gene: 13. Reverse transcription used roughly 0.45 to 1 ug RNA and random hexamers. TCRdb reanalysed the immunoSEQ multiplex PCR reads using MiXCR and keeps one entry per CDR3 protein. In the table there are about 150,000 distinct CDR3 sequences, around 96% of which are singletons. The V and J genes are TRBV4-2 and TRBJ1-6; TRBD1 matches at 7 bases. Sequenced input: CD4+ T cells from PBMCs. The receptor comes from a human donor with Susac syndrome. DNA for the CDR3: TGTGCCAGCAGCCAAGATCGGTCTTCCGGGACAGCAAATAATTCACCCCTCCACTTT. This sequence encodes CASSQDRSSGTANNSPLHF.